The rows below give T cell receptor beta chains drawn from one sample of a study of T cell responses to AZD1222 COVID-19 vaccine. Sequencing used immunoSEQ multiplex PCR; TCRdb keeps in-frame clones, though not all of them. The table shows around 160,000 clones, with around 89% occurring only once. The source was peripheral blood, collected on day 0 of AZD1222 vaccination. The source of these receptors is an adult in good health. The CDR3 runs from the conserved cysteine through the conserved F or W. A D gene is named only where the DNA matches it firmly. Not all rows give a size; the values are once, few, many and, for expanded clones, a class.

j_gene | abundance | d_gene | v_gene | CDR3aa | CDR3nt
TRBJ2-5 | - | - | TRBV19 | CASSIRIQETQYF | TGTGCCAGTAGTATTAGGATCCAAGAGACCCAGTACTTC
TRBJ2-2 | few | TRBD1 | TRBV6-5 | CASRSGTGGTGELFF | TGTGCCAGCAGATCCGGGACAGGGGGCACCGGGGAGCTGTTTTTT
TRBJ1-3 | - | TRBD1 | TRBV5-6 | CASRLTGDRDTIYF | TGTGCCAGCAGGTTGACAGGGGACAGGGACACCATATATTTT
TRBJ2-3 | - | TRBD2 | TRBV18 | CASSSGGGRADTQYF | TGTGCCAGCTCCTCGGGAGGAGGGAGAGCAGATACGCAGTATTTT
TRBJ2-7 | - | - | TRBV11-1 | CASSASYEQYF | TGTGCCAGCAGCGCATCCTACGAGCAGTACTTC
TRBJ2-2 | - | - | TRBV28 | CASSPRLSENTGELFF | TGTGCCAGCAGTCCAAGACTGAGTGAGAACACCGGGGAGCTGTTTTTT
TRBJ2-1 | once | TRBD1 | TRBV11-2 | CASAGLQGEFF | TGTGCCAGCGCAGGGCTCCAGGGGGAGTTCTTC
TRBJ1-1 | - | - | TRBV27 | CASRGAGSTEAFF | TGTGCCAGCAGGGGGGCAGGGAGCACTGAAGCTTTCTTT
TRBJ2-1 | once | - | TRBV5-4 | CASSLGAVNEQFF | TGTGCCAGCAGCCTGGGGGCGGTCAATGAGCAGTTCTTC
TRBJ1-2 | - | - | TRBV29-1 | CSVQSLGGYTF | TGCAGCGTTCAGTCGTTGGGTGGCTACACCTTC
TRBJ1-1 | - | TRBD1 | TRBV5-8 | CASSPRQGAFF | TGTGCCAGCAGCCCCCGACAGGGAGCTTTCTTT
TRBJ1-5 | - | TRBD1 | TRBV18 | CASSQGQGRQPQHF | TGTGCCAGCTCTCAAGGACAGGGGCGTCAGCCCCAGCATTTT
TRBJ2-6 | - | - | TRBV24-1 | CAAQGSGANVLTF | TGTGCCGCACAGGGTTCTGGGGCCAACGTCCTGACTTTC
TRBJ1-1 | once | - | TRBV19 | CASSFSPMPTEAFF | TGTGCCAGTAGTTTCTCACCAATGCCCACTGAAGCTTTCTTT
TRBJ1-1 | - | - | TRBV2 | CANPAGHTGTSNTEAFF | TGTGCCAACCCGGCGGGGCACACAGGGACCTCGAACACTGAAGCTTTCTTT
TRBJ1-4 | - | - | TRBV29-1 | CSVTWGGAREKLFF | TGCAGCGTTACCTGGGGTGGGGCAAGGGAAAAACTGTTTTTT
TRBJ2-3 | - | - | TRBV5-1 | CASSPGAGRSDTQYF | TGCGCCAGCAGCCCCGGGGCGGGACGCAGCGATACGCAGTATTTT
TRBJ2-5 | - | - | TRBV2 | CASSGLETQYF | TGTGCCAGCAGTGGTTTGGAGACCCAGTACTTC
TRBJ2-7 | - | - | TRBV27 | CASSLGMASYEQYF | TGTGCCAGCAGTTTAGGGATGGCCTCCTACGAGCAGTACTTC
TRBJ1-2 | - | - | TRBV4-2 | CASSRRQDYYGYTF | TGTGCCAGCAGCCGCCGACAGGATTACTATGGCTACACCTTC
TRBJ1-6 | - | - | TRBV2 | CASSSGMNNSPLHF | TGTGCCAGCAGTTCTGGGATGAATAATTCACCCCTCCACTTT
TRBJ1-2 | - | TRBD1 | TRBV5-1 | CASSHSPQGNLNYGYTF | TGCGCCAGCAGTCATTCCCCACAGGGGAACCTCAACTATGGCTACACCTTC
TRBJ2-5 | - | - | TRBV29-1 | CSVEMPASQETQYF | TGCAGCGTTGAAATGCCAGCAAGTCAAGAGACCCAGTACTTC
TRBJ2-1 | - | TRBD2 | TRBV4-2 | CASSQDHRTSGAMGSYNEQFF | TGTGCCAGCAGCCAAGATCATAGGACTAGCGGGGCGATGGGCTCCTACAATGAGCAGTTCTTC
TRBJ2-6 | once | - | TRBV28 | CASSLGFTGANVLTF | TGTGCCAGCAGTTTAGGTTTCACTGGGGCCAACGTCCTGACTTTC
TRBJ1-2 | - | - | TRBV6-2/TRBV6-3 | CASSPRGAQFIPDNYGYTF | TGTGCCAGCAGCCCGAGAGGCGCCCAGTTTATACCTGACAACTATGGCTACACCTTC
TRBJ1-4 | - | TRBD1 | TRBV14 | CASSPGQINEKLFF | TGTGCCAGCAGCCCGGGACAGATTAATGAAAAACTGTTTTTT
TRBJ2-1 | - | TRBD1 | TRBV24-1 | CATSDGTVSYNEQFF | TGTGCCACCAGTGATGGGACAGTCTCCTACAATGAGCAGTTCTTC
TRBJ2-7 | - | - | TRBV6-2/TRBV6-3 | CASSYSKGHTRSYEQYF | TGTGCCAGCAGTTACTCGAAAGGACACACTCGCTCCTACGAGCAGTACTTC